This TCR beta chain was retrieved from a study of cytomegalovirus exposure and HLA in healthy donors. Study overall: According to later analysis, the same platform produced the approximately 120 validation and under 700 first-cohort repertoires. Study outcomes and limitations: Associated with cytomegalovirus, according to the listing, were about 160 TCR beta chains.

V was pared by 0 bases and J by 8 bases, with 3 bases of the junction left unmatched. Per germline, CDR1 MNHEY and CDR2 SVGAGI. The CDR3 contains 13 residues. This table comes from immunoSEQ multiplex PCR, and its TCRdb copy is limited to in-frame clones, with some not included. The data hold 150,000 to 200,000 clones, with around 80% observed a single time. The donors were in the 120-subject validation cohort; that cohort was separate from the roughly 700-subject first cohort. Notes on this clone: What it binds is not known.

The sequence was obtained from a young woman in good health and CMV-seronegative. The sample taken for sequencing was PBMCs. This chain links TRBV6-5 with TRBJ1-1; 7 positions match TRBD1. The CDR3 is CASSYSGDREAFF. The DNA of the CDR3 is TGTGCCAGCAGTTACTCGGGGGACAGAGAAGCTTTCTTT.